Listed below are T cell receptor beta chains from one sample, sequenced in a study of T cells after yellow fever vaccination. TCRdb ran MiXCR on the 5' RACE reads and lists one entry per CDR3 protein. The sample holds approximately 90,000 distinct CDR3 sequences; roughly 5.8% are singletons and the top ten take more than 40%. The material was CD8+ T cells sorted from PBMCs, obtained 10 days after the yellow fever booster vaccination. The source of these receptors is a man younger than 30 who received the YFV17D yellow fever vaccine. CDR3s include the opening cysteine and the closing phenylalanine or tryptophan. Each record gives: J gene, D gene, V gene, clone size, CDR3 DNA, CDR3 protein. A D gene is named only where the DNA matches it firmly. The size entry is marked missing in some rows and otherwise reads once, few, many or a size class.

J: TRBJ2-1; D: -; V: TRBV4-3; size: -; DNA: TGCGCCAGCAGCCAAGGGGGTGGGGGGGCTTCATACAATGAGCAGTTCTTC; CDR3: CASSQGGGGASYNEQFF
J: TRBJ1-5; D: TRBD1; V: TRBV12-3/TRBV12-4; size: -; DNA: TGTGCCAGCAGAGGACAGGGGGTTGATCAGCCCCAGCATTTT; CDR3: CASRGQGVDQPQHF
J: TRBJ1-1; D: -; V: TRBV12-5; size: -; DNA: TGTGCTAGTGGTTTGGTATATGGGGGGATGAACACTGAAGCTTTCTTT; CDR3: CASGLVYGGMNTEAFF
J: TRBJ2-3; D: TRBD2; V: TRBV7-6; size: -; DNA: TGTGCCAGCAGCTTGTATGGCGGGAGAACAGATACGCAGTATTTT; CDR3: CASSLYGGRTDTQYF
J: TRBJ2-5; D: TRBD2; V: TRBV7-9; size: -; DNA: TGTGCCAGCAGCTCCCCGGGAGGTGGGGAGGAGACCCAGTACTTC; CDR3: CASSSPGGGEETQYF
J: TRBJ2-1; D: -; V: TRBV7-3; size: few; DNA: TGTGCCAGCAGCTTAACGTCAGGGTCGGGCTCCTACAATGAGCAGTTCTTC; CDR3: CASSLTSGSGSYNEQFF
J: TRBJ2-7; D: -; V: TRBV30; size: -; DNA: TGTGCCTGGAGTGCCCTTTCCAGGGGCAAGGGCTACGAGCAGTACTTC; CDR3: CAWSALSRGKGYEQYF
J: TRBJ2-5; D: -; V: TRBV14; size: -; DNA: TGTGCCAGCAGCCAAGAGAGGAGTACCGTGTTTGTAGAGACCCAGTACTTC; CDR3: CASSQERSTVFVETQYF
J: TRBJ1-3; D: TRBD1; V: TRBV15; size: few; DNA: TGTGCCACCAGCAGACCCGGGACAGGGGTCCCCCTCTCTGGAAACACCATATATTTT; CDR3: CATSRPGTGVPLSGNTIYF
J: TRBJ2-1; D: -; V: TRBV5-4; size: many; DNA: TGTGCCAGCAGCCCACTCGCGGGGACCAATGAGCAGTTCTTC; CDR3: CASSPLAGTNEQFF
J: TRBJ2-1; D: -; V: TRBV6-2/TRBV6-3; size: many; DNA: TGTGCCAGCAGCACCAACAATGAGCAGTTCTTC; CDR3: CASSTNNEQFF
J: TRBJ1-4; D: TRBD1; V: TRBV12-3/TRBV12-4; size: -; DNA: TGTGCCAGCAGTCGATATTTGGACAGGGGTAATGAAAAACTGTTTTTT; CDR3: CASSRYLDRGNEKLFF
J: TRBJ2-1; D: -; V: TRBV20-1; size: few; DNA: TGCAGTGCTAGCGTTTCCGGACACAATGAGCAGTTCTTC; CDR3: CSASVSGHNEQFF
J: TRBJ2-3; D: TRBD1; V: TRBV29-1; size: -; DNA: TGCAGCGTTGACTACAGGGGAGAAGATACGCAGTATTTT; CDR3: CSVDYRGEDTQYF
J: TRBJ2-5; D: TRBD2; V: TRBV7-9; size: few; DNA: TGTGCCAGCAGCGCACCCCTAGCGGCCCAAGAGACCCAGTACTTC; CDR3: CASSAPLAAQETQYF
J: TRBJ2-1; D: TRBD2; V: TRBV7-6; size: many; DNA: TGTGCCAGCAGCTTAGGCGCGTATTTGCGGGGGTTCCTCAATGAGCAGTTCTTC; CDR3: CASSLGAYLRGFLNEQFF
J: TRBJ1-1; D: -; V: TRBV29-1; size: -; DNA: TGCAGCGTTGAACCCGGGACAAAGGGGACTGAAGCTTTCTTT; CDR3: CSVEPGTKGTEAFF
J: TRBJ2-3; D: -; V: TRBV6-2/TRBV6-3; size: many; DNA: TGTGCCAGCAGCCTACGCCCGTTGCGGGTGCCCTCGGGAGATACGCAGTATTTT; CDR3: CASSLRPLRVPSGDTQYF
J: TRBJ2-5; D: -; V: TRBV6-6; size: -; DNA: TGTGCCAGCAGTTCGGAGACCCAGTACTTC; CDR3: CASSSETQYF
J: TRBJ2-2; D: -; V: TRBV7-4; size: many; DNA: TGTGCCAGCAGCGCCGCCATGAACACCGGGGAGCTGTTTTTT; CDR3: CASSAAMNTGELFF
J: TRBJ2-1; D: TRBD2; V: TRBV6-5; size: few; DNA: TGTGCCAGCAGTACACTAGCGGGGGGACCTTACAATGAGCAGTTCTTC; CDR3: CASSTLAGGPYNEQFF
J: TRBJ1-4; D: -; V: TRBV7-9; size: -; DNA: TGTGCCAGCAGCTACTACAGGGCGGAGGAAAAACTGTTTTTT; CDR3: CASSYYRAEEKLFF
J: TRBJ1-5; D: TRBD1; V: TRBV20-1; size: -; DNA: TGCAGTGCTAGAGAGGGGACAGGGAATCAGCCCCAGCATTTT; CDR3: CSAREGTGNQPQHF
J: TRBJ2-2; D: TRBD2; V: TRBV6-5; size: few; DNA: TGTGCCAGCAGTTACTCTCGGTCGACTAGCGGGGCCACCGGGGAGCTGTTTTTT; CDR3: CASSYSRSTSGATGELFF
J: TRBJ1-1; D: -; V: TRBV30; size: many; DNA: TGTGCCTGGAGTGCAGGGGTGAACACTGAAGCTTTCTTT; CDR3: CAWSAGVNTEAFF
J: TRBJ2-5; D: -; V: TRBV3-1; size: -; DNA: TGTGCCAGCAGCCAAGATTTAGGGGAGACCCAGTACTTC; CDR3: CASSQDLGETQYF
J: TRBJ1-2; D: TRBD1; V: TRBV4-1; size: few; DNA: TGCGCCAGCAGCCAAGATCCAGGGGGCTTTTATGGCTACACCTTC; CDR3: CASSQDPGGFYGYTF
J: TRBJ1-4; D: -; V: TRBV7-9; size: -; DNA: TGTGCCAGCAGCCTCCCGACAGATAACGAAGGTGAAAAACTGTTTTTT; CDR3: CASSLPTDNEGEKLFF
J: TRBJ2-2; D: TRBD2; V: TRBV7-9; size: -; DNA: TGTGCCAGCAGACTGGGACTAGCGGGGGGGCAGACCGGGGAGCTGTTTTTT; CDR3: CASRLGLAGGQTGELFF
J: TRBJ2-1; D: TRBD2; V: TRBV6-2/TRBV6-3; size: -; DNA: TGTGCCAGTGTACTAGCGGGGGGTTTCGATGAGCAGTTCTTC; CDR3: CASVLAGGFDEQFF
J: TRBJ2-7; D: TRBD2; V: TRBV3-1; size: few; DNA: TGTGCCAGCAGCCGCGGCAGCGGGGGACACTACGAGCAGTACTTC; CDR3: CASSRGSGGHYEQYF
J: TRBJ2-1; D: -; V: TRBV4-1; size: many; DNA: TGCGCCAGCAGCCACTCCAATGAGCAGTTCTTC; CDR3: CASSHSNEQFF
J: TRBJ2-3; D: -; V: TRBV4-2; size: -; DNA: TGTGCCAGCAGTCACACCGTAGGGACCACAGATACGCAGTATTTT; CDR3: CASSHTVGTTDTQYF
J: TRBJ2-1; D: -; V: TRBV7-3; size: few; DNA: TGTGCCAGCAGCTCCTCCGGGACGGGTGAGCAGTTCTTC; CDR3: CASSSSGTGEQFF
J: TRBJ2-1; D: -; V: TRBV20-1; size: few; DNA: TGCAGTGCTAGAGGTTATGGAGGGGGCTCCTACAATGAGCAGTTCTTC; CDR3: CSARGYGGGSYNEQFF
J: TRBJ1-6; D: -; V: TRBV12-3/TRBV12-4; size: few; DNA: TGTGCCAGCAGCAATGGACGTAATTCCTATAATTCACCCCTCCACTTT; CDR3: CASSNGRNSYNSPLHF
J: TRBJ1-5; D: -; V: TRBV12-3/TRBV12-4; size: few; DNA: TGTGCCAGCAGCGACCGGGGGATTAGCAATCAGCCCCAGCATTTT; CDR3: CASSDRGISNQPQHF
J: TRBJ1-1; D: -; V: TRBV4-3; size: many; DNA: TGCGCCAGCAGCCAAGTTTCTGTTGGAGAACGGGAAGCTTTCTTT; CDR3: CASSQVSVGEREAFF
J: TRBJ2-5; D: -; V: TRBV12-3/TRBV12-4; size: many; DNA: TGTGCCAGCAGTTCCGGGGCAGCCCAAGAGACCCAGTACTTC; CDR3: CASSSGAAQETQYF
J: TRBJ1-2; D: -; V: TRBV7-9; size: -; DNA: TGTGCCAGCAGCTCACCGGATAACTATGGCTACACCTTC; CDR3: CASSSPDNYGYTF
J: TRBJ2-2; D: -; V: TRBV6-6; size: few; DNA: TGTGCCAGCAGTTACCTTATGGGGGACACCGGGGAGCTGTTTTTT; CDR3: CASSYLMGDTGELFF
J: TRBJ2-2; D: -; V: TRBV12-3/TRBV12-4; size: few; DNA: TGTGCCAGCAGTTTAGTGTGGAGGGGGCAGGGGGAGCTGTTTTTT; CDR3: CASSLVWRGQGELFF
J: TRBJ2-5; D: TRBD2; V: TRBV7-6; size: -; DNA: TGTGCCAGCAGCTTAGCTAGCGGGGGTTCTGAGACCCAGTACTTC; CDR3: CASSLASGGSETQYF
J: TRBJ2-2; D: -; V: TRBV7-9; size: -; DNA: TGTGCCAGCAGCCTTAGATCACACTCACAGGGAAACACCGGGGAGCTGTTTTTT; CDR3: CASSLRSHSQGNTGELFF
J: TRBJ1-2; D: -; V: TRBV6-5; size: many; DNA: TGTGCCACCAGAGGAGGCTACTATGGCTACACCTTC; CDR3: CATRGGYYGYTF
J: TRBJ2-6; D: -; V: TRBV18; size: -; DNA: TGTGCCAGCTCACCGACAGGAGGAGACTCTGGGGCCAACGTCCTGACTTTC; CDR3: CASSPTGGDSGANVLTF
J: TRBJ1-2; D: -; V: TRBV5-1; size: -; DNA: TGCGCCAGCAGCTTGAGATTCCGGGATGATCTGCGCGGCTACACCTTC; CDR3: CASSLRFRDDLRGYTF
J: TRBJ2-3; D: TRBD2; V: TRBV11-2; size: few; DNA: TGTGCCAGCAGCTCACGGACTAGCGGGGGAACAGATACGCAGTATTTT; CDR3: CASSSRTSGGTDTQYF
J: TRBJ1-5; D: -; V: TRBV27; size: -; DNA: TGTGCCAGCAGTCCTACGGGGGTAAGCAATCAGCCCCAGCATTTT; CDR3: CASSPTGVSNQPQHF
J: TRBJ2-5; D: -; V: TRBV25-1; size: many; DNA: TGTGCCAGCAGTGACCCCCTAGGGTACCAAGAGACCCAGTACTTC; CDR3: CASSDPLGYQETQYF
J: TRBJ2-4; D: TRBD1; V: TRBV5-6; size: -; DNA: TGTGCCAGCAGCTTGAGTCGGGACAGTTCTAACCTGGCCAAAAACATTCAGTACTTC; CDR3: CASSLSRDSSNLAKNIQYF
J: TRBJ1-1; D: -; V: TRBV29-1; size: few; DNA: TGCAGCGCCTTGACAGGGAACACTGAAGCTTTCTTT; CDR3: CSALTGNTEAFF
J: TRBJ2-2; D: TRBD2; V: TRBV2; size: few; DNA: TGTGCCAGCAGTACGAATCCTCTAGCGGGGGGAGACACCGGGGAGCTGTTTTTT; CDR3: CASSTNPLAGGDTGELFF
J: TRBJ1-5; D: -; V: TRBV6-2/TRBV6-3; size: -; DNA: TGTGCCAGCAGTTACTCGACCGGGGGTAGCAATCAGCCCCAGCATTTT; CDR3: CASSYSTGGSNQPQHF